Listed here are 15 T cell receptor beta chains from one sample, sequenced in a study of CD8 T cells in Susac syndrome. Random hexamers were used to reverse transcribe an amount of roughly 0.5 to 1 ug RNA. TCRdb called the immunoSEQ multiplex PCR reads again in MiXCR, with one record for every CDR3 protein. The sample includes 100,000 to 150,000 distinct CDR3 sequences, around 94% of them seen just once. Sequencing was performed on CD4+ T cells from PBMCs. The receptors derive from a human donor in good health.

The V and J genes are TRBV20-1 and TRBJ1-1; no clear D. Deletions cut 0 bases from V and 6 bases from J, with 11 bases between. Per germline, CDR1 DFQATT and CDR2 SNEGSKA (reference sequence). CDR3 size: 13 residues. The CDR3 loop is CSARDSVKAEAFF. DNA for the CDR3: TGCAGTGCTAGAGATAGTGTCAAGGCTGAAGCTTTCTTT.

The CDR3, as DNA: TGTGCCAGCAGCTTGGAGAGCGGGAGCTATCTAGAGACCCAGTACTTC. Translation: CASSLESGSYLETQYF. The chain carries TRBV5-6 and TRBJ2-5, with TRBD2 matching over 8 bases. Germline V gives CDR1 SGHDT, CDR2 YYEEEE. CDR3 length: 16 residues. J lost 4 bases, V lost 0 bases, and 8 bases had no gene match.

This clonotype was found once. This chain connects TRBV5-1 to TRBJ2-6; 7 bases line up with TRBD1. Germline CDR1 SGHRS, CDR2 YFSETQ. The CDR3 totals 16 residues. J lost 2 bases, V lost 1 base, and 3 bases had no gene match. Here the CDR3 DNA reads TGCGCCAGCAGCTTGAATCAGGGGGCTGGGGCCAACGTCCTGACTTTC. Protein: CASSLNQGAGANVLTF.

In its sample, this clonotype was seen once. As DNA, the CDR3 is TGTGCCAGCAGATTGACAGGGCTTGGGGCCAACGTCCTGACTTTC. Translation gives CASRLTGLGANVLTF. The rearrangement uses TRBV6-5 and TRBJ2-6; 7 bases line up with TRBD1. After removal of 6 bases from V and 3 bases from J, the junction contained 5 bases not matched to a gene. The CDR3 sequence is 15 residues long. Germline V gene lookup returns CDR1 MNHEY and CDR2 SVGAGI.

This clonotype was seen once. The V gene is TRBV3-1, the J gene TRBJ1-5; no definite D call. There are 12 residues in the CDR3. CDR1 and CDR2 (germline): LGHDT, YNNKEL (reference sequence). V was clipped by 5 bases and J by 5 bases, with 7 bases between them. The CDR3 nucleotides read TGTGCCAGCAGCAATTATGATCAGCCCCAGCATTTT. It translates to CASSNYDQPQHF.

V usage is TRBV12-5 and J usage is TRBJ1-1; D unclear. Germline values: CDR1 LGHNT, CDR2 FRNRAP. This CDR3 has 15 residues. Deletions cut 5 bases from V and 4 bases from J, with 17 bases between. The CDR3 region is CASGPPGSLPTEAFF. The CDR3 DNA sequence: TGTGCTAGTGGTCCGCCCGGCAGTCTCCCCACTGAAGCTTTCTTT.

The CDR3 nucleotides are TGTGCCAGCAGCTTACCGGCAGTTAGCAATCAGCCCCAGCATTTT. It yields the protein CASSLPAVSNQPQHF. The chain joins TRBV7-2 to TRBJ1-5; unclear D gene. Looked up from germline, CDR1 is SGHTA and CDR2 is FQGNSA. V lost 2 bases, J lost 0 bases, and 8 bases lay in between. CDR3 length: 15 residues. The full variable domain, completed using reference TRBV7-2 and TRBJ1-5, is GAGVSQSPSNKVTEKGKDVELRCDPISGHTALYWYRQSLGQGLEFLIYFQGNSAPDKSGLPSDRFSAERTGGSVSTLTIQRTQQEDSAVYLCASSLPAVSNQPQHFGDGTRLSIL.

The chain carries TRBV15 and TRBJ1-5; D not certain. The CDR3 spans 14 residues. V lost 3 bases to trimming and J lost 6 bases, with 12 bases between them. Germline loops: CDR1 LNHNV, CDR2 YYDKDF (reference sequence). CDR3 DNA sequence: TGTGCCACCAGCAGGGAAGGAGGCAGTCAGCCCCAGCATTTT. It encodes CATSREGGSQPQHF.

The rearrangement joins TRBV10-3 to TRBJ2-1, with a possible D match to TRBD1 (6 bases). The V and J ends lost 5 bases and 9 bases respectively, with 8 bases between them. The CDR3 consists of 11 residues. CDR1 and CDR2 from the germline V gene are ENHRY and SYGVKD. The DNA for the CDR3 is TGTGCCATCAGTCTGACAGGTGAGCAGTTCTTC. Protein product: CAISLTGEQFF.

The chain has TRBV9 and TRBJ2-7, with TRBD2 matching over 9 bases. Germline CDR1 SGDLS, CDR2 YYNGEE. The CDR3 contains 15 residues. Trimming at V came to 3 bases and at J to 9 bases, leaving 13 bases not matched to a gene. The CDR3 DNA sequence: TGTGCCAGCAGCGGGGCGCCAGCGGGAGGCTCGGGGCAGTACTTC. Protein: CASSGAPAGGSGQYF.

V gene TRBV7-2 combines with J gene TRBJ2-5, with TRBD2 matching over 10 bases. Germline trimming cut 5 bases from V and 5 bases from J; bases unmatched to any gene: 11. CDR1 is SGHTA, CDR2 FQGNSA, per germline. The CDR3 runs 16 residues. The chain's CDR3 is CASSQGSGRASETQYF. Here the CDR3 DNA reads TGTGCCAGCAGCCAGGGCAGCGGGAGGGCTTCCGAGACCCAGTACTTC. Full variable domain (missing parts from reference TRBV7-2 and TRBJ2-5): GAGVSQSPSNKVTEKGKDVELRCDPISGHTALYWYRQSLGQGLEFLIYFQGNSAPDKSGLPSDRFSAERTGGSVSTLTIQRTQQEDSAVYLCASSQGSGRASETQYFGPGTRLLVL.

The chain employs TRBV3-1 and TRBJ1-5, with TRBD1 matching 7 bases. This CDR3 spans 15 amino acids. The V gene's germline CDR1 is LGHDT and CDR2 YNNKEL (reference sequence). The trim removed 5 bases at V and 0 bases at J, leaving 4 bases unmatched. The CDR3 protein is CASSTTGDSNQPQHF. The CDR3 bases are TGTGCCAGCAGCACAACAGGGGATAGCAATCAGCCCCAGCATTTT.

The chain employs TRBV20-1 and TRBJ2-1, with 10 bases aligning to TRBD1. The germline gives CDR1 DFQATT, CDR2 SNEGSKA (reference sequence). The junction had 15 bases not matched to a gene; V was cut back by 6 bases and J by 10 bases. The CDR3 has 15 residues. The CDR3 here is CSAEPRTGGEPEQFF. CDR3 sequence (DNA): TGCAGTGCCGAACCTAGGACAGGGGGAGAACCCGAGCAGTTCTTC.

The gene calls are TRBV7-9 and TRBJ1-5; D is undetermined. Germline CDR1 is SEHNR and CDR2 is FQNEAQ (reference sequence). Trimming stripped 8 bases from V and 5 bases from J, with 7 bases between. The CDR3 runs to 11 residues. CDR3 region: CASGYDQPQHF. The DNA of the CDR3 is TGTGCCAGCGGGTATGATCAGCCCCAGCATTTT. The entire variable domain, with the rest obtained from reference TRBV7-9 and TRBJ1-5, is as follows: DTGVSQNPRHKITKRGQNVTFRCDPISEHNRLYWYRQTLGQGPEFLTYFQNEAQLEKSRLLSDRFSAERPKGSFSTLEIQRTEQGDSAMYLCASGYDQPQHFGDGTRLSIL.

The chain combines TRBV4-1 with TRBJ1-1; 7 positions match TRBD1. The ends lost 2 bases at V and 5 bases at J; junction bases unmatched: 5. Germline CDR1 reads MGHRA; CDR2 reads YSYEKL. The CDR3 totals 14 residues. CDR3 residues: CASSQRQGITEAFF. The CDR3 DNA reads as TGCGCCAGCAGCCAAAGACAGGGTATAACTGAAGCTTTCTTT.